The 31 T cell receptor beta chains presented below share a single source sample, sequenced in a study of T cell changes during pregnancy in multiple sclerosis. Some clones are missing from TCRdb's copy, which holds only in-frame ones; the method was immunoSEQ multiplex PCR. The sample holds 15,000 to 20,000 clones, around 90% seen once. The source was CD4+ T cells from peripheral blood mononuclear cells, collected in the first trimester of pregnancy. These receptors all stem from a female donor in good health, enrolled as a control in a pregnancy study.

The chain recombines TRBV5-1 with TRBJ2-7, with 10 bases lining up with TRBD2. Germline lookup yields CDR1 SGHRS and CDR2 YFSETQ. The CDR3 contains 15 residues. Trimming took 0 bases from V and 3 from J; bases not matched to a gene: 3. The CDR3 protein is CASSLAPSGGYEQYF. In nucleotides, the CDR3 is TGCGCCAGCAGCTTGGCCCCTAGCGGGGGCTACGAGCAGTACTTC.

This clone was counted between two and nine times. The CDR3 here is CAISDEGGNTEAFF. The CDR3 DNA follows: TGTGCCATCAGTGACGAGGGAGGGAACACTGAAGCTTTCTTT. The chain recombines TRBV10-3 with TRBJ1-1; D is ambiguous. Germline V lookup: CDR1 ENHRY, CDR2 SYGVKD. The CDR3 contains 14 residues. V was cut by 3 bases and J by 1 base, with 9 bases left in between.

The V gene is TRBV10-2, the J gene TRBJ1-5; tentative D call: TRBD1 (6 bases). V shed 2 bases and J shed 0 bases, with 11 bases lying between them. The V gene's germline CDR1 is WSHSY and CDR2 SAAADI. The CDR3 length is 16 residues. This CDR3 reads CASSEGQPYSNQPQHF. The CDR3 DNA reads TGCGCCAGCAGTGAGGGACAGCCATATAGCAATCAGCCCCAGCATTTT.

The J gene is TRBJ2-7, the V gene TRBV5-1; 9 bases are a match to TRBD1. The CDR3 runs to 15 residues. The V gene end was trimmed by 4 bases and the J gene end by 5 bases; junction bases not matched to a gene: 10. CDR1 is SGHRS, CDR2 YFSETQ, per germline. In nucleotides, the CDR3 is TGCGCCAGCAGCCTTGGTGGGACAGGGACCCACGAGCAGTACTTC. Protein: CASSLGGTGTHEQYF.

The rearrangement uses TRBV5-6 and TRBJ1-2; 12 nucleotides align to TRBD1. V was pared by 4 bases and J by 7 bases, with 11 bases of the junction left unmatched. The CDR3 has 16 residues. The V gene's germline CDR1 is SGHDT and CDR2 YYEEEE. CDR3 protein: CASSLAPGQGASGYTF. The DNA for the CDR3 is TGTGCCAGCAGCCTCGCACCGGGACAGGGGGCGAGTGGCTACACCTTC.

The J gene is TRBJ2-3, the V gene TRBV30; 7 bases align to TRBD1. Germline values: CDR1 GTSNPN, CDR2 SVGIG (reference sequence). The CDR3 is 15 amino acids. J lost 1 base, V lost 3 bases, and 7 bases had no gene match. CDR3 in DNA: TGTGCCTGGAGCCCCCACAGGGGTGGCACAGATACGCAGTATTTT. It is translated as CAWSPHRGGTDTQYF.

The gene calls are TRBV2 and TRBJ1-1; TRBD1 matches 8 bases. Trimming took 6 bases from V and 5 from J; bases not matched to a gene: 14. The germline V gene encodes CDR1 SNHLY and CDR2 FYNNEI. This CDR3 contains 16 residues. For the CDR3, the DNA is TGTGCCAGCAGGAAGGAGCCGACAGGGGTCGGGACTGAAGCTTTCTTT. Its translation is CASRKEPTGVGTEAFF.

V usage is TRBV27 and J usage is TRBJ2-1, with TRBD2 matching 11 bases. V gave up 7 bases and J gave up 6 bases; unmatched junction bases: 5. CDR3 size: 14 residues. The germline CDR1 and CDR2 sequences are MNHEY and SMNVEV (reference sequence). CDR3 protein: CASTIAGGPNEQFF. DNA for the CDR3: TGTGCCAGCACCATAGCGGGAGGGCCCAATGAGCAGTTCTTC.

This clone was recorded only once. The genes are TRBV6-4 and TRBJ2-3; 10 nucleotides match TRBD2. Unmatched junction bases numbered 3, after V lost 3 bases and J lost 3 bases. Germline V CDR1 and CDR2: MRHNA, SNTAGT. The CDR3 covers 15 residues. The DNA for the CDR3 is TGTGCCAGCAGTGATCTAGCGGGAGTTACAGATACGCAGTATTTT. It specifies CASSDLAGVTDTQYF.

CDR3 loop: CASSDERGTGELFF. CDR3 DNA sequence: TGTGCCAGCAGTGATGAGCGGGGCACCGGGGAGCTGTTTTTT. This sequence joins TRBV6-4 and TRBJ2-2; 7 bases align to TRBD2. The germline gives CDR1 MRHNA, CDR2 SNTAGT. V lost 3 bases and J lost 4; bases outside the gene matches: 2. The CDR3 runs 14 residues.

The CDR3 spells CASSFDPRPEKLFF. The CDR3 region has the DNA TGTGCCAGCAGCTTTGACCCCAGGCCCGAAAAACTGTTTTTT. V usage is TRBV7-9 and J usage is TRBJ1-4; no definite D call. Trimming took off 3 bases at V and 8 bases at J, with 13 bases between the two ends. Looked up from germline, CDR1 is SEHNR and CDR2 is FQNEAQ (reference sequence). The CDR3 length is 14 residues.

The rearrangement uses TRBV30 and TRBJ1-5; TRBD1 might be the D (5 bases). This CDR3 spans 14 amino acids. V lost 0 bases and J lost 4, with 10 bases in between. The germline gives CDR1 GTSNPN, CDR2 SVGIG (reference sequence). CDR3 sequence: CAWSVSGGNQPQHF. The CDR3, as DNA: TGTGCCTGGAGTGTATCGGGGGGGAATCAGCCCCAGCATTTT.

The chain joins TRBV14 to TRBJ2-3, with 7 bases aligning to TRBD2. The junction had 8 bases not matched to a gene; V was cut back by 2 bases and J by 0 bases. Germline V gene data show CDR1 as SGHDN and CDR2 as FVKESK. This CDR3 contains 17 residues. CDR3 sequence (DNA): TGTGCCAGCAGCCAACGGAAGCTAGCGGAGAGCACAGATACGCAGTATTTT. This encodes CASSQRKLAESTDTQYF.

The chain joins TRBV13 to TRBJ2-7; D remains ambiguous. Germline V gives CDR1 PRHDT, CDR2 FYEKMQ (reference sequence). The V and J ends lost 5 bases and 0 bases respectively, with 8 bases between them. The CDR3 totals 13 residues. DNA of the CDR3: TGTGCCAGCAGCCCCTCCTTCTCCTACGAGCAGTACTTC. It codes for CASSPSFSYEQYF.

The chain has TRBV30 and TRBJ2-3, with D possibly matching TRBD2 (6 bases). The CDR3 contains 14 residues. The V gene lost 4 bases and the J gene lost 3 bases, with 14 bases spanning the gap. Germline V gives CDR1 GTSNPN, CDR2 SVGIG (reference sequence). Here the CDR3 reads CAWTSWGRTDTQYF. The CDR3 DNA sequence: TGTGCCTGGACCTCCTGGGGGAGGACAGATACGCAGTATTTT.

The chain couples TRBV19 to TRBJ1-2, with D possibly matching TRBD1 (5 bases). Germline V gives CDR1 LNHDA, CDR2 SQIVND (reference sequence). This CDR3 spans 15 amino acids. V dropped 1 base and J dropped 4 bases, with 13 bases sitting between them. CDR3 nucleotides: TGTGCCAGTAGTATAGCCTTGGGGGAGGGCTATGGCTACACCTTC. This codes for CASSIALGEGYGYTF.

J is TRBJ2-2 and V is TRBV6-5, with a possible D match to TRBD1 (6 bases). Germline V CDR1 and CDR2: MNHEY, SVGAGI. With 5 bases removed from V and 3 bases from J, the gap between germline ends came to 10 bases. The CDR3 is 14 residues long. The CDR3 DNA reads TGTGCCAGCAGTAGGGACACCTACACCGGGGAGCTGTTTTTT. Translating gives CASSRDTYTGELFF.

The genes are TRBV10-1 and TRBJ2-3; tentative D call: TRBD2 (5 bases). This CDR3 has 14 residues. V lost 4 bases, J lost 2 bases, and 10 bases lay in between. The germline gives CDR1 WNHNN, CDR2 SYGVQD (reference sequence). CDR3: CASSASRDTDTQYF. CDR3 DNA: TGCGCCAGCAGTGCTAGCCGGGACACAGATACGCAGTATTTT.

This chain connects TRBV5-4 to TRBJ2-1; TRBD2 matches 7 bases. This CDR3 is 12 amino acids long. The junction had 0 bases not matched to a gene; V was cut back by 0 bases and J by 9 bases. CDR1 and CDR2 (germline): SGHNT, YYREEE (reference sequence). The CDR3 bases are TGTGCCAGCAGCTTGGCGGGGGGTGAGCAGTTCTTC. Encoded protein: CASSLAGGEQFF.

The CDR3 DNA reads as TGTGCCAGCAGTGGCCCGGGTAGGAACGAGCAGTACTTC. It codes for CASSGPGRNEQYF. The J gene is TRBJ2-7, the V gene TRBV6-5, with D unresolved. Germline V CDR1 and CDR2: MNHEY, SVGAGI. V lost 5 bases and J lost 5, with 13 bases in between. The CDR3 has 13 amino acids.

The V gene is TRBV18, the J gene TRBJ2-3; TRBD2 is a possible D gene (5 bases). The CDR3 extends over 14 amino acids. Germline V gives CDR1 KGHSH, CDR2 LQKENI. V was shortened by 1 base and J by 5 bases, with 10 bases between the two germline ends. Written as DNA, the CDR3 is TGTGCCAGCTCACCACTCAAAACTAGAGATACGCAGTATTTT. This encodes CASSPLKTRDTQYF.

The chain uses TRBV19 and TRBJ2-3; 9 nucleotides line up with TRBD1. Trimming cost V 6 bases and J 2 bases; bases outside gene matches: 9. The germline CDR1 and CDR2 sequences are LNHDA and SQIVND (reference sequence). The CDR3 extends over 16 amino acids. The CDR3 sequence: CASSRTGVPSTDTQYF. The DNA of the CDR3 is TGTGCCAGTAGCCGGACAGGGGTCCCCTCCACAGATACGCAGTATTTT.

The V call is TRBV19, the J call TRBJ2-7; 8 nucleotides line up with TRBD1. The CDR3 runs to 14 residues. CDR1 and CDR2 from the germline V gene are LNHDA and SQIVND (reference sequence). The V segment lost 1 base and the J segment 9 bases; nucleotides outside the gene matches: 8. The CDR3 DNA follows: TGTGCCAGTAGTATAGGGCAGGGGGCACAAGGGCAGTACTTC. Its translation is CASSIGQGAQGQYF.

The chain has TRBV7-8 and TRBJ1-5, with TRBD1 matching 7 bases. Per the germline V gene, CDR1 is SGHVS and CDR2 is FQNEAQ. V shed 5 bases, J shed 0 bases, and the junction held 10 bases outside the gene matches. The CDR3 extends over 17 amino acids. CDR3 sequence (DNA): TGTGCCAGCAGCCCTGGGGACAGCTATTATAGCAATCAGCCCCAGCATTTT. The encoded protein is CASSPGDSYYSNQPQHF.

The chain employs TRBV9 and TRBJ2-1, with 11 bases matching TRBD2. This CDR3 has 15 residues. With V trimmed by 3 bases and J by 4 bases, 3 bases remained unmatched. The germline V gene encodes CDR1 SGDLS and CDR2 YYNGEE. The CDR3 DNA sequence: TGTGCCAGCAGCGGCGGGACTAGCGGTTACAATGAGCAGTTCTTC. Its translation: CASSGGTSGYNEQFF.

This clone was seen once. This rearrangement joins TRBV7-2 to TRBJ2-5; TRBD2 agrees at 11 bases. Germline trimming cut 7 bases from V and 4 bases from J; bases unmatched to any gene: 14. The V gene's germline CDR1 is SGHTA and CDR2 FQGNSA. The CDR3 spans 17 residues. The CDR3 DNA is TGTGCCAGCACCCTCCTTTCCCGTAGCGGGGGGGGAGAGACCCAGTACTTC. Translated: CASTLLSRSGGGETQYF. The whole variable domain, remainder taken from reference TRBV7-2 and TRBJ2-5, is GAGVSQSPSNKVTEKGKDVELRCDPISGHTALYWYRQSLGQGLEFLIYFQGNSAPDKSGLPSDRFSAERTGGSVSTLTIQRTQQEDSAVYLCASTLLSRSGGGETQYFGPGTRLLVL.

The chain is built from TRBV14 and TRBJ2-5; unclear D gene. The CDR3 has 16 residues. The V gene's germline CDR1 is SGHDN and CDR2 FVKESK. V was pared by 0 bases and J by 5 bases, with 16 bases between. The CDR3 protein is CASSQDSWAVDETQYF. Written as DNA, the CDR3 is TGTGCCAGCAGCCAAGATTCGTGGGCAGTAGATGAGACCCAGTACTTC. The full variable domain, in which reference TRBV14 and TRBJ2-5 provide the parts outside the CDR3, is EAGVTQFPSHSVIEKGQTVTLRCDPISGHDNLYWYRRVMGKEIKFLLHFVKESKQDESGMPNNRFLAERTGGTYSTLKVQPAELEDSGVYFCASSQDSWAVDETQYFGPGTRLLVL.

The CDR3 DNA sequence: TGTGCCAGCAGCGCAGACCGGGACAGGGGTTGGAATGGCTACACCTTC. It codes for CASSADRDRGWNGYTF. The chain combines TRBV9 with TRBJ1-2; 10 nucleotides line up with TRBD1. The CDR3 runs 16 residues. Germline V CDR1 and CDR2: SGDLS, YYNGEE. V shed 3 bases, J shed 6 bases, and the junction held 11 bases outside the gene matches.

This clone was seen a few times. The J gene is TRBJ1-2, the V gene TRBV29-1; D is unresolved. The CDR3 is 15 residues long. V lost 0 bases and J 5 bases, leaving 16 bases between the germline ends. The V gene's germline CDR1 is SQVTM and CDR2 ANQGSEA. The CDR3 spells CSVEEGRGWRYGYTF. The CDR3 DNA sequence: TGCAGCGTTGAAGAAGGGCGCGGATGGAGGTATGGCTACACCTTC. Filled out from reference TRBV29-1 and TRBJ1-2, the complete variable domain reads SAVISQKPSRDICQRGTSLTIQCQVDSQVTMMFWYRQQPGQSLTLIATANQGSEATYESGFVIDKFPISRPNLTFSTLTVSNMSPEDSSIYLCSVEEGRGWRYGYTFGSGTRLTVV.

This sequence joins TRBV19 and TRBJ1-3, with D unclear. The CDR3 has 17 amino acids. Germline V CDR1 and CDR2: LNHDA, SQIVND (reference sequence). Trimming took off 3 bases at V and 0 bases at J, with 15 bases between the two ends. CDR3 coding DNA: TGTGCCAGTAGTATCCCTGCAGGTCCGAGCTCTGGAAACACCATATATTTT. This sequence encodes CASSIPAGPSSGNTIYF.

V usage is TRBV29-1 and J usage is TRBJ2-3, with 9 nucleotides matching TRBD2. Germline V lookup: CDR1 SQVTM, CDR2 ANQGSEA. The J segment lost 1 base and the V segment lost 4 bases, leaving 9 bases of the junction unmatched. The CDR3 is 16 amino acids. This CDR3 is CSVGRISGGGTDTQYF. DNA for the CDR3: TGCAGCGTTGGTCGGATTAGCGGGGGAGGCACAGATACGCAGTATTTT.